Below are 29 T cell receptor beta chains sequenced from a single sample in a study of T-cell reconstitution after alpha-beta-depleted transplantation in children. Unique molecular identifiers tagged the TCRbeta library. From the PCR reads, TCRdb called clonotypes with MiXCR, one entry per CDR3 protein. Found here are over 450,000 distinct CDR3 sequences, about 10% of them singletons; the top ten hold just over 2%. Sample: PBMCs, taken before TCRalphabeta/CD19-depleted stem cell transplant. The receptors were sampled from a child younger than 10 with inherited bone marrow failure, due to receive a stem cell transplant.

With regard to this clonotype: Because the CDR3 is missing its conserved closing phenylalanine or tryptophan, this is likely a read error. It is unclear where the CDR3 begins or ends on the DNA, so no DNA is shown, and the CDR3 is as TCRdb lists it. This sequence joins TRBV7-1 and TRBJ2-1. TRBV7-1 is noted as an ORF with a role that remains uncertain. The CDR3 totals 13 residues, both ends included. The CDR3 here is CARSPGLSCWAFL.

With regard to this clonotype: This may be a read error: a much more frequent sequence differs by one nucleotide. The V and J genes are TRBV27 and TRBJ2-3; 9 nucleotides agree with TRBD2. Germline V gene lookup returns CDR1 MNHEY and CDR2 SMNVEV (reference sequence). The CDR3 consists of 15 residues. The CDR3 coding sequence is TGCTCTACTGGCGGGAGGGCCGGAGGCACAGATACGCAGTATTTT. Translating it yields CSTGGRAGGTDTQYF.

The chain carries TRBV5-1 and TRBJ2-1; 11 positions agree with TRBD2. V shed 3 bases and J 15 bases; nucleotides not matched to a gene: 11. Germline CDR1 is SGHRS and CDR2 is YFSETQ. The CDR3 has 14 amino acids. Here the CDR3 DNA reads TGCGCCAGCAGCTCCGGGACTAGCGGCCTCGTGGGGTTCTTC. Translation: CASSSGTSGLVGFF.

There are many counts of this clonotype. DNA of the CDR3: TGTGCCATCAGTGAGTCGAAAATACAGAACACTGAAGCTTTCTTT. Translating it yields CAISESKIQNTEAFF. This sequence joins TRBV10-3 and TRBJ1-1; D is unclear. Between the trimmed V and J ends, which lost 0 bases and 1 base, there was a span of 9 bases. Looked up from germline, CDR1 is ENHRY and CDR2 is SYGVKD. The CDR3 has 15 residues.

This clonotype was counted at least ten times. The genes are TRBV10-3 and TRBJ2-7; no reliable D call. Germline V lookup: CDR1 ENHRY, CDR2 SYGVKD. The CDR3 loop spans 13 amino acids. Trimming left V 0 bases short and J 6 bases short, with 9 bases between. The CDR3 loop reads CAISESFYGEQYF. CDR3 bases: TGTGCCATCAGTGAGTCCTTTTATGGCGAGCAGTACTTC.

This clonotype was seen ten or more times. The chain has TRBV5-1 and TRBJ2-2; D uncertain. Trimming removed 5 bases from V and 0 bases from J, with 11 bases in between. The germline gives CDR1 SGHRS, CDR2 YFSETQ. This CDR3 spans 15 amino acids. CDR3 sequence (DNA): TGCGCCAGCAGTCCGCCGACAACGAACACCGGGGAGCTGTTTTTT. Residues: CASSPPTTNTGELFF.

This clonotype was detected many times. The V gene is TRBV25-1, the J gene TRBJ2-3; a weak D match, TRBD1 (6 bases). Germline V gene data show CDR1 as MGHDK and CDR2 as SYGVNS. The ends were cut back, 5 bases at V and 0 bases at J, with 9 bases in the middle. The length of the CDR3 is 14 residues. The CDR3 DNA sequence: TGTGCCAGCAGTTCAGGGGTTAGCACAGATACGCAGTATTTT. Translated: CASSSGVSTDTQYF.

This clonotype was detected a few times. The rearrangement joins TRBV6-1 to TRBJ2-1, with TRBD2 matching over 12 bases. Germline V gene data show CDR1 as MNHNS and CDR2 as SASEGT. The CDR3 runs to 16 residues. V shed 6 bases, J shed 6 bases, and the junction held 9 bases outside the gene matches. The CDR3 bases are TGTGCCAGCAGCCAGACTAGCGGGAGCCCGGCCAATGAGCAGTTCTTC. Protein product: CASSQTSGSPANEQFF.

J is TRBJ2-1 and V is TRBV3-1; 10 bases fit TRBD2. Per germline, CDR1 LGHDT and CDR2 YNNKEL (reference sequence). CDR3 length: 16 residues. The V and J ends lost 0 bases and 6 bases, in that order; junction bases with no gene match: 5. CDR3 amino acids: CASSQDGLAGVNEQFF. The CDR3 bases are TGTGCCAGCAGCCAAGACGGCCTAGCGGGGGTCAATGAGCAGTTCTTC.

This clonotype appeared many times. This chain connects TRBV7-8 to TRBJ2-5; tentative D call: TRBD1 (6 bases). Germline lookup yields CDR1 SGHVS and CDR2 FQNEAQ. There are 15 residues in the CDR3. With 3 bases removed from V and 3 bases from J, the gap between germline ends came to 14 bases. The CDR3 DNA sequence: TGTGCCAGCAGCTTGGGAACAGGGAGAGAAGAGACCCAGTACTTC. It translates to CASSLGTGREETQYF.

This clonotype was recorded at least ten times. The chain joins TRBV5-5 to TRBJ2-5, with a weak D call TRBD2 (5 bases). The CDR3 loop spans 14 amino acids. Trimming pared 1 base from V and 0 bases from J, leaving 7 bases between. Looked up from germline, CDR1 is SGHKS and CDR2 is YYEKEE (reference sequence). CDR3 in amino acids: CASSLIGNQETQYF. CDR3 nucleotides: TGTGCCAGCAGCTTGATCGGGAACCAAGAGACCCAGTACTTC. The entire variable domain, with the rest obtained from reference TRBV5-5 and TRBJ2-5, is as follows: DAGVTQSPTHLIKTRGQQVTLRCSPISGHKSVSWYQQVLGQGPQFIFQYYEKEERGRGNFPDRFSARQFPNYSSELNVNALLLGDSALYLCASSLIGNQETQYFGPGTRLLVL.

The chain carries TRBV6-6 and TRBJ1-5, with a tentative D call TRBD1 (6 bases). The CDR3 is 13 amino acids. Per germline, CDR1 MNHNY and CDR2 SVGAGI (reference sequence). Between the trimmed V and J ends, which lost 4 bases and 6 bases, there was a span of 10 bases. CDR3 sequence: CASSSFRGQPQHF. The CDR3 DNA sequence: TGTGCCAGCAGTTCCTTCAGGGGTCAGCCCCAGCATTTT.

This clonotype appeared many times. The rearrangement uses TRBV12-3 or TRBV12-4 and TRBJ2-1, with D unclear. V was cut by 1 base and J by 12 bases, with 10 bases left in between. The CDR3 length is 12 residues. In DNA form, the CDR3 reads TGTGCCAGCAGTTTAGGGAATCCGGGGCAGTTCTTC. It is translated as CASSLGNPGQFF.

To note about this clonotype: A much bigger clone sits one base away, suggesting this may be a read error. The gene calls are TRBV20-1 and TRBJ2-2, with a possible D match to TRBD2 (5 bases). The germline gives CDR1 DFQATT, CDR2 SNEGSKA (reference sequence). The CDR3 contains 13 residues. DNA for the CDR3: TGCAGTGCCCCGGGGTTTCACACCGGGGAGCCGTTTTTT. Protein sequence: CSAPGFHTGEPFF.

In this sample, this clonotype turned up many times. V and J are TRBV20-1 and TRBJ2-5; D tentatively reads TRBD1 or TRBD2 (6 bases each). V was cut by 0 bases and J by 7 bases, with 18 bases left in between. Germline values: CDR1 DFQATT, CDR2 SNEGSKA (reference sequence). The CDR3 runs to 15 residues. CDR3 DNA: TGCAGTGCTAGAGAACCGCGGGGTTCCAGGGGGACCCAGTACTTC. Translating gives CSAREPRGSRGTQYF.

As concerns this clonotype: This may arise from a read error, as a much more abundant clone is one base away. The gene calls are TRBV5-1 and TRBJ1-5; possible D gene TRBD1, 5 bases. The CDR3 totals 12 residues. In germline, CDR1 is SGHRS, CDR2 YFSETQ. Trimming stripped 7 bases from V and 7 bases from J, with 12 bases between. CDR3 residues: CASRGIRQPQHF. DNA of the CDR3: TGCGCCAGCCGGGGCATCAGGCAGCCCCAGCATTTT.

This clonotype was observed many times. The DNA for the CDR3 is TGTGCCAGCAGCCTAACACTCCCTTTAGCGGGAGAGCTGACCAATGAGCAGTTCTTC. This sequence encodes CASSLTLPLAGELTNEQFF. The gene calls are TRBV11-1 and TRBJ2-1; 9 bases match TRBD2. After removal of 5 bases from V and 6 bases from J, the junction contained 20 bases not matched to a gene. Looked up from germline, CDR1 is SGHAT and CDR2 is FQDESV (reference sequence). There are 19 residues in the CDR3. The variable domain in full, with the rest retrieved from reference TRBV11-1 and TRBJ2-1, is EAEVAQSPRYKITEKSQAVAFWCDPISGHATLYWYRQILGQGPELLVQFQDESVVDDSQLPKDRFSAERLKGVDSTLKIQPAELGDSAMYLCASSLTLPLAGELTNEQFFGPGTRLTVL.

The gene calls are TRBV11-2 and TRBJ1-2, with D possibly being TRBD1 (5 bases). Looked up from germline, CDR1 is SGHAT and CDR2 is FQNNGV. Trimming took off 3 bases at V and 4 bases at J, with 21 bases between the two ends. The CDR3 totals 17 residues. The CDR3 nucleotides are TGTGCCAGCAGCTTCTCCGGGACGCCAAGTCTAGGCTATGGCTACACCTTC. Translated: CASSFSGTPSLGYGYTF.

Regarding this clonotype: This may stem from a read error, because a much larger clone lies one nucleotide away. The chain has TRBV19 and TRBJ2-3; 8 positions agree with TRBD1. V lost 9 bases and J lost 0; bases outside the gene matches: 5. CDR3 length: 14 residues. Germline assignment: CDR1 LNHDA and CDR2 SQIVND (reference sequence). DNA for the CDR3: TGTGCCAGCGCCACAGGGGGGAGCACAGATACGCAGTATTTT. Translated, it gives CASATGGSTDTQYF.

The V and J genes are TRBV28 and TRBJ2-7, with D perhaps matching TRBD1 (6 bases). V was clipped by 2 bases and J by 0 bases, with 26 bases between them. The length of the CDR3 is 20 residues. Germline V CDR1 and CDR2: MDHEN, SYDVKM. The CDR3 DNA sequence: TGTGCCAGCAGTTTACTGACAGGTTATTCCAAACCCGTACTCTCCTACGAGCAGTACTTC. It codes for CASSLLTGYSKPVLSYEQYF. The entire variable domain, with the rest obtained from reference TRBV28 and TRBJ2-7, is as follows: DVKVTQSSRYLVKRTGEKVFLECVQDMDHENMFWYRQDPGLGLRLIYFSYDVKMKEKGDIPEGYSVSREKKERFSLILESASTNQTSMYLCASSLLTGYSKPVLSYEQYFGPGTRLTVT.

This clonotype was seen at least ten times. CDR3 sequence (DNA): TGTGCCAGCAGCGTAGGGGACCGGCCCTACGAGCAGTACTTC. As protein: CASSVGDRPYEQYF. The genes are TRBV9 and TRBJ2-7; D tentatively reads TRBD1 or TRBD2 (5 bases each). The V and J ends lost 0 bases and 2 bases respectively, with 9 bases between them. The CDR3 is made up of 14 amino acids. The germline gives CDR1 SGDLS, CDR2 YYNGEE. Drawing the rest from reference TRBV9 and TRBJ2-7, the complete variable domain is DSGVTQTPKHLITATGQRVTLRCSPRSGDLSVYWYQQSLDQGLQFLIQYYNGEERAKGNILERFSAQQFPDLHSELNLSSLELGDSALYFCASSVGDRPYEQYFGPGTRLTVT.

This clonotype has ten or more counts. The chain joins TRBV5-1 to TRBJ2-2; TRBD1 might be the D (5 bases). This CDR3 comprises 16 residues. The V gene's germline CDR1 is SGHRS and CDR2 YFSETQ. Trimming left V 2 bases short and J 5 bases short, with 16 bases between. CDR3 region: CASSLNDGRVTGELFF. CDR3 nucleotide sequence: TGCGCCAGCAGCTTAAATGATGGCAGGGTGACCGGGGAGCTGTTTTTT.

This clonotype has only a few counts. The gene calls are TRBV20-1 and TRBJ2-5; D is possibly TRBD2 (5 bases). The germline gives CDR1 DFQATT, CDR2 SNEGSKA (reference sequence). This CDR3 region has 14 residues. V was trimmed by 6 bases and J by 2 bases, leaving 16 bases between them. The CDR3 DNA follows: TGCAGTGCGCAGGACTCCTGGGGACAAGAGACCCAGTACTTC. It codes for CSAQDSWGQETQYF.

This clonotype was observed at least ten times. The rearrangement joins TRBV12-3 or TRBV12-4 to TRBJ1-5, with D perhaps TRBD1 (5 bases). CDR3 size: 16 residues. Trimming removed 5 bases from V and 7 bases from J, with 21 bases in between. CDR3 in amino acids: CASSRDWGLVGQPQHF. The DNA of the CDR3 is TGTGCCAGCAGTCGGGACTGGGGCCTCGTAGGACAGCCCCAGCATTTT.

This clonotype was recorded at least ten times. The chain uses TRBV20-1 and TRBJ2-5, with D maybe TRBD2 (5 bases). The CDR3 loop spans 13 amino acids. Germline loops: CDR1 DFQATT, CDR2 SNEGSKA (reference sequence). The CDR3 DNA follows: TGCAGCGTCCGGGGTCAGACTCAAGAGACCCAGTACTTC. Protein: CSVRGQTQETQYF.

This clonotype was detected many times. The rearrangement joins TRBV7-9 to TRBJ2-1, with D tentatively TRBD2 (5 bases). V lost 4 bases and J lost 4, with 14 bases in between. The CDR3 consists of 15 residues. The germline V gene encodes CDR1 SEHNR and CDR2 FQNEAQ (reference sequence). The CDR3 is CASSSGVARYNEQFF. CDR3 in DNA: TGTGCCAGCAGCTCCGGGGTAGCTAGGTACAATGAGCAGTTCTTC.

The V call is TRBV19, the J call TRBJ2-7; 7 bases are shared with TRBD1. V trimming: 7 bases; J trimming: 0 bases; junction bases outside the gene matches: 24. The germline CDR1 and CDR2 sequences are LNHDA and SQIVND (reference sequence). CDR3 length equals 20 residues. The CDR3 bases are TGTGCCAGTACCCTAATTCAGGGACAGCACAACCGCTTTAGCTCCTACGAGCAGTACTTC. The encoded protein is CASTLIQGQHNRFSSYEQYF.

This clonotype was seen at least ten times. V is TRBV7-2 and J is TRBJ1-2; tentatively, D is TRBD1 (6 bases). Looked up from germline, CDR1 is SGHTA and CDR2 is FQGNSA. V lost 0 bases, J lost 8 bases, and 19 bases lay in between. CDR3 length: 16 amino acids. CDR3 in amino acids: CASSLAPQQGRGGYTF. CDR3 DNA sequence: TGTGCCAGCAGCTTAGCCCCCCAACAGGGAAGGGGCGGCTACACCTTC.

This clonotype was recorded at least ten times. The V gene is TRBV12-3 or TRBV12-4, the J gene TRBJ2-1; 13 nucleotides line up with TRBD2. After removal of 6 bases from V and 5 bases from J, the junction contained 4 bases not matched to a gene. The CDR3 is made up of 15 amino acids. CDR3 sequence (DNA): TGTGCCAGCAGCCAAGGGACTAGCGGGAACAATGAGCAGTTCTTC. Amino acids: CASSQGTSGNNEQFF.